This T cell receptor (beta chain) originates from a study of regulatory T cells in long-lasting Graves disease. Time point defined: newly diagnosed GD, antithyroid drugs for less than 3 months. Preparation of the TCR library used RNA extracted from PBMCs. Trimming took 3 bases from V and 0 from J, leaving 14 bases between them. This CDR3 region has 16 residues. In germline, CDR1 is SGHAT, CDR2 FQNNGV. There are a few counts of this clonotype. To make TCR beta libraries, researchers used iRepertoire HTBI primers and Arm-PCR of CDR3 regions. Using its own MiXCR run on the multiplex PCR reads, TCRdb lists one record per CDR3 protein. The sample holds some 500,000 distinct CDR3 sequences, about 13% seen once. This same sample was also part of a study on T cells in Graves' hyperthyroidism and ophthalmopathy.

The chain carries TRBV11-2 and TRBJ1-2; D perhaps matches TRBD1 (6 bases). The material was peripheral blood mononuclear cells (PBMCs), obtained at new diagnosis, from a patient treated with antithyroid drugs. The sequence was obtained from a man aged 25 to 40 with Graves disease. The CDR3 spells CASSFTGITTNYGYTF. The CDR3 DNA reads TGTGCCAGCAGCTTTACAGGGATTACCACTAACTATGGCTACACCTTC.